This T cell receptor (beta chain) was identified during a study of blood T cell repertoires in COVID-19. Sequencing used immunoSEQ multiplex PCR; TCRdb keeps in-frame clones, though not all of them. The table has approximately 140,000 clones, 85% to 90% seen once. The germline gives CDR1 SGHDT, CDR2 YYEEEE. V was clipped by 5 bases and J by 1 base; unmatched bases: 3. CDR3 length: 15 residues. The sequence derives from a man at least 80 years old with acute or convalescent COVID-19. The sample comprised peripheral blood. The chain joins TRBV5-6 to TRBJ2-6, with TRBD2 matching over 7 bases. This CDR3 is CASSLRGSGANVLTF. In nucleotides, the CDR3 is TGTGCCAGCAGTTTGCGGGGGTCTGGGGCCAACGTCCTGACTTTC.